This is a list of T cell receptor beta chains from one sample in a study of OX40 agonist ivuxolimab in advanced cancers. Assay used: immunoSEQ multiplex PCR; TCRdb lists only in-frame clones, some missing. The sample yields about 66,000 clones, 91% seen once. The material sequenced was CD4+ or CD8+ T cells sorted from blood, taken in a trial of the OX40 agonist ivuxolimab. The receptor source for this set is an adult with an advanced solid tumor such as melanoma, head and neck, liver or kidney cancer. CDR3s include the opening cysteine and the closing phenylalanine or tryptophan. A D gene is named only where the DNA matches it firmly. Not every row has a clone size; where given, it reads once, few, many or a size class.

clone size,V gene,D gene,J gene,CDR3 DNA,CDR3 protein
-,TRBV18,-,TRBJ1-4,TGTGCCAGCTCACCAGGAGCTGAAAAACTGTTTTTT,CASSPGAEKLFF
-,TRBV4-1,TRBD2,TRBJ2-1,TGCGCCAGCAGCCCAGCCGGGGCGGGAGGGGTCAATGAGCAGTTCTTC,CASSPAGAGGVNEQFF
-,TRBV5-1,-,TRBJ2-1,TGCGCCAGCAGCGGTTTCACGTATGAGCAGTTCTTC,CASSGFTYEQFF
-,TRBV27,-,TRBJ2-7,TGTGCCAGCAGGCCGGACACCAACTACGAGCAGTACTTC,CASRPDTNYEQYF
-,TRBV7-8,-,TRBJ1-2,TGTGCCAGCAGCAGATCGACAGCTAACTATGGCTACACCTTC,CASSRSTANYGYTF
-,TRBV28,TRBD1,TRBJ2-5,TGTGCCAGCAGTTTAATGGGACAGGGGGCGTCCCAGTACTTC,CASSLMGQGASQYF
-,TRBV7-2,-,TRBJ2-5,TGTGCCAGCATCGGAGGGGGGGTTGGGACCCAGTACTTC,CASIGGGVGTQYF
-,TRBV4-3,-,TRBJ2-3,TGCGCCAGCAGCCAAAACGTTGCAGATACGCAGTATTTT,CASSQNVADTQYF
-,TRBV29-1,-,TRBJ2-1,TGCAGCGTCCGGGACTCCCCCGGGATTGGTGAGCAGTTCTTC,CSVRDSPGIGEQFF
-,TRBV7-9,TRBD2,TRBJ2-7,TGTGCCAGCAGCTCGGGACTAGCGGGAGCAACCGAGCAGTACTTC,CASSSGLAGATEQYF
-,TRBV5-1,-,TRBJ2-1,TGCGCCAGCAGCTTGGTCTTCTTCGGGGGCGATGAGCAGTTCTTC,CASSLVFFGGDEQFF
-,TRBV7-8,-,TRBJ1-2,TGTGCCAGCAGCTTAGCGCCCCACGGCAACTATGGCTACACCTTC,CASSLAPHGNYGYTF
-,TRBV13,-,TRBJ2-2,TGTGCCAGCAGCTGGCGGGTTCCCGGGGAGCTGTTTTTT,CASSWRVPGELFF
once,TRBV6-1,-,TRBJ2-1,TGTGCCAGCAGTGAAGGGGAGGGGGTGAGAGGGTTCTTC,CASSEGEGVRGFF
-,TRBV2,TRBD1,TRBJ2-5,TGTGCCAGCAGCGGACAGGGGCAAGAGACCCAGTACTTC,CASSGQGQETQYF
-,TRBV9,TRBD1,TRBJ2-5,TGTGCCAGCAGCGCCGGGACAGGACCCCAAGAGACCCAGTACTTC,CASSAGTGPQETQYF
-,TRBV7-3,TRBD2,TRBJ2-1,TGTGCCAGCAGCCAAACTAGCGGGAGCGGTGAGCAGTTCTTC,CASSQTSGSGEQFF
-,TRBV28,-,TRBJ1-2,TGTGCCAGCAACTTAAGTAGACAACCCTATGGCTACACCTTC,CASNLSRQPYGYTF
-,TRBV7-3,-,TRBJ1-2,TGTGCCAGCAGCTTAAATTCTCGGTTAGGCTACACCTTC,CASSLNSRLGYTF
once,TRBV7-2,-,TRBJ1-1,TGTGCCAGCAGCCTGGGGGGGCGCGGCACTGAAGCTTTCTTT,CASSLGGRGTEAFF
-,TRBV9,TRBD2,TRBJ2-3,TGTGCCAGCAGCGCCCTAGCGGGAGGGGGAGGCACAGATACGCAGTATTTT,CASSALAGGGGTDTQYF
-,TRBV29-1,TRBD1,TRBJ1-1,TGCAGCGGGCGGACAGGGGGGAACACTGAAGCTTTCTTT,CSGRTGGNTEAFF
-,TRBV6-6,-,TRBJ2-7,TGTGCCACCAAGTCGGGTCTACACGAGCAGTACTTC,CATKSGLHEQYF
-,TRBV27,TRBD1,TRBJ2-7,TGTGCCAGCAGTACCGCAGGGGGCGCGTTTCTGCAGTACTTC,CASSTAGGAFLQYF
-,TRBV6-5,-,TRBJ1-1,TGTGCCAGCAAAAATTACAGGAGCCTGAACACTGAAGCTTTCTTT,CASKNYRSLNTEAFF
-,TRBV2,TRBD2,TRBJ2-7,TGTGCCAGCAGTGAAGACGCGGGGGGCTCCTACGAGCAGTACTTC,CASSEDAGGSYEQYF
-,TRBV7-2,-,TRBJ2-2,TGTGCCAGCAGCTTAAGGACAGCCACGAACACCGGGGAGCTGTTTTTT,CASSLRTATNTGELFF
-,TRBV2,TRBD1,TRBJ2-3,TGTGCCAGCAGTTCCGGGACAGGTAGCACAGATACGCAGTATTTT,CASSSGTGSTDTQYF
-,TRBV18,-,TRBJ2-2,TGTGCCAGCTCACCACCGGGGAGGACCGGGGAGCTGTTTTTT,CASSPPGRTGELFF
-,TRBV6-5,-,TRBJ2-7,TGTGCCAGCAGGCGGAATGGGGGCTCCTACGAGCAGTACTTC,CASRRNGGSYEQYF
few,TRBV11-2,-,TRBJ1-1,TGTGCCAGCAACCAGGACGGGTTGAACACTGAAGCTTTCTTT,CASNQDGLNTEAFF
-,TRBV29-1,TRBD2,TRBJ2-3,TGCAGCGTACCAAGCGGGGGGAGCACAGATACGCAGTATTTT,CSVPSGGSTDTQYF
-,TRBV6-5,TRBD2,TRBJ2-7,TGTGCCAGCAGTTCCGGGACTAGCGGCCCCTACGAGCAGTACTTC,CASSSGTSGPYEQYF
-,TRBV4-1,-,TRBJ2-1,TGCGCCAGCAGCCGAGACAGCATATCTTACAATGAGCAGTTCTTC,CASSRDSISYNEQFF
-,TRBV20-1,-,TRBJ1-1,TGCAGTGCTAGATTCACTGAAGCTTTCTTT,CSARFTEAFF
-,TRBV9,-,TRBJ1-1,TGTGCCAGCAGCCCAAGGGGAGTTGAAGCTTTCTTT,CASSPRGVEAFF
-,TRBV25-1,-,TRBJ2-4,TGTGCCAGCAGTGAAGGCCAGCTAGCCAAAAACATTCAGTACTTC,CASSEGQLAKNIQYF
-,TRBV28,-,TRBJ1-1,TGTGCCAGCAGTGAACGGAACACTGAAGCTTTCTTT,CASSERNTEAFF
-,TRBV7-2,-,TRBJ1-6,TGTGCCAGCAGCTCGACGGGTAATTCACCCCTCCACTTT,CASSSTGNSPLHF
-,TRBV11-2,TRBD2,TRBJ2-5,TGTGCCAGCAGCTTAGGGGGACTAGCGAACGTAGAGACCCAGTACTTC,CASSLGGLANVETQYF
few,TRBV28,TRBD2,TRBJ2-3,TGTGCCAGCCGACCCTTAGCGGGAGGTACAGATACGCAGTATTTT,CASRPLAGGTDTQYF
-,TRBV27,TRBD1,TRBJ1-4,TGTGCCAGCAGTTCTACGACAGGGGGCCCGACTAATGAAAAACTGTTTTTT,CASSSTTGGPTNEKLFF
once,TRBV28,TRBD1,TRBJ2-7,TGTGCCAGCAGGGAACAGGGGGGCATTTCCTACGAGCAGTACTTC,CASREQGGISYEQYF
-,TRBV28,-,TRBJ2-1,TGTGCCAGCTTCGAGCGAACACGGACGGGGGCAGGCAATGAGCAGTTCTTC,CASFERTRTGAGNEQFF